Presented here are 14 T cell receptor beta chains from one specimen sequenced in a study of T cell responses to AZD1222 COVID-19 vaccine. Here immunoSEQ multiplex PCR was the method, and the copy in TCRdb shows in-frame clones only, minus some. The sample lists 95,000 to 150,000 clones, around 90% occurring once. The material sequenced was peripheral blood, taken on day 0 of AZD1222 vaccination. The origin of the receptors is an adult in good health.

The chain has TRBV19 and TRBJ1-4; no clear D. Germline values: CDR1 LNHDA, CDR2 SQIVND (reference sequence). Trimming pared 6 bases from V and 7 bases from J, leaving 12 bases between. The CDR3 sequence is 13 residues long. This CDR3 is CASRQTQVEKLFF. The CDR3 region has the DNA TGTGCCAGTAGGCAAACTCAAGTTGAAAAACTGTTTTTT.

This rearrangement joins TRBV6-5 to TRBJ1-6; D call uncertain. CDR1 MNHEY and CDR2 SVGAGI come from the germline V gene. The V and J ends lost 8 bases and 5 bases respectively, with 10 bases between them. CDR3 length equals 13 residues. This CDR3 is CASSTGHNSPLHF. The CDR3 DNA reads TGTGCCAGCTCTACGGGCCATAATTCACCCCTCCACTTT.

The genes are TRBV13 and TRBJ1-1; tentative D call: TRBD1 (5 bases). This CDR3 has 14 residues. Trimming left V 5 bases short and J 8 bases short, with 18 bases between. In germline, CDR1 is PRHDT, CDR2 FYEKMQ (reference sequence). CDR3 DNA: TGTGCCAGCAGCCAACGGGACTTTTTGGGAGAAGCTTTCTTT. Translation gives CASSQRDFLGEAFF.

The chain recombines TRBV27 with TRBJ2-6, with D unclear. Per germline, CDR1 MNHEY and CDR2 SMNVEV (reference sequence). The CDR3 has 13 residues. Trimming took 6 bases from V and 2 from J, leaving 5 bases between them. CDR3 nucleotide sequence: TGTGCCAGCAGGGTAACTGGGGCCAACGTCCTGACTTTC. It translates to CASRVTGANVLTF.

The rearrangement links TRBV5-5 to TRBJ2-1; the D call may be TRBD1 or TRBD2 (6 bases each). V was trimmed by 0 bases and J by 4 bases, leaving 14 bases between them. This CDR3 region has 16 residues. CDR1 and CDR2 (germline): SGHKS, YYEKEE (reference sequence). The CDR3 reads CASSLAVGGHYNEQFF. The CDR3 nucleotides are TGTGCCAGCAGCTTGGCCGTGGGGGGCCATTACAATGAGCAGTTCTTC. Together with reference TRBV5-5 and TRBJ2-1, the CDR3 gives the full variable domain: DAGVTQSPTHLIKTRGQQVTLRCSPISGHKSVSWYQQVLGQGPQFIFQYYEKEERGRGNFPDRFSARQFPNYSSELNVNALLLGDSALYLCASSLAVGGHYNEQFFGPGTRLTVL.

V usage is TRBV12-3 or TRBV12-4 and J usage is TRBJ2-7; 8 nucleotides align to TRBD2. V trimming: 7 bases; J trimming: 6 bases; junction bases outside the gene matches: 5. The length of the CDR3 is 12 residues. CDR3 loop: CASMGLVGEQYF. In DNA, the CDR3 is TGTGCCAGCATGGGACTAGTTGGCGAGCAGTACTTC.

The genes are TRBV4-2 and TRBJ1-6; 7 bases line up with TRBD1. The V gene end was trimmed by 1 base and the J gene end by 3 bases; junction bases not matched to a gene: 0. The CDR3 consists of 15 residues. Germline values: CDR1 LGHNA, CDR2 YNFKEQ. The CDR3 loop is CASSQGQGYNSPLHF. The CDR3, as DNA: TGTGCCAGCAGCCAAGGACAGGGCTATAATTCACCCCTCCACTTT.

The V gene is TRBV12-3 or TRBV12-4, the J gene TRBJ2-1; weak D call: TRBD2 (6 bases). The CDR3 spans 13 residues. Trimming took 3 bases from V and 9 from J, leaving 12 bases between them. CDR3 sequence (DNA): TGTGCCAGCAGTTTGGGTGGAGGGGTTGAGCAGTTCTTC. Translating gives CASSLGGGVEQFF.

This chain joins TRBV9 and TRBJ1-3; no reliable D call. The CDR3 contains 14 residues. Trimming removed 0 bases from V and 0 bases from J, with 4 bases in between. Germline V gene sequence: CDR1 SGDLS, CDR2 YYNGEE. CDR3 sequence reads: CASSVGPSGNTIYF. The CDR3 region has the DNA TGTGCCAGCAGCGTAGGTCCCTCTGGAAACACCATATATTTT.

Here the CDR3 reads CASSKTGKNTGELFF. DNA for the CDR3: TGCGCCAGCAGCAAGACAGGGAAGAACACCGGGGAGCTGTTTTTT. This chain uses TRBV5-1 with TRBJ2-2; 7 positions match TRBD1. Germline CDR1 and CDR2: SGHRS and YFSETQ. The CDR3 extends over 15 amino acids. V shed 4 bases, J shed 1 base, and the junction held 4 bases outside the gene matches.

The rearrangement links TRBV4-1 to TRBJ1-6, with no clear D. The length of the CDR3 is 15 residues. Germline assignment: CDR1 MGHRA and CDR2 YSYEKL. V was clipped by 4 bases and J by 7 bases, with 14 bases between them. The CDR3 sequence: CASSPLGAFNSPLHF. The CDR3 nucleotides read TGCGCCAGCAGCCCTCTAGGAGCATTCAATTCACCCCTCCACTTT.

This clone showed up just a few times. The chain is built from TRBV30 and TRBJ1-5; no firm D call. V was clipped by 4 bases and J by 10 bases, with 5 bases between them. This CDR3 has 9 amino acids. From germline, CDR1 is GTSNPN and CDR2 SVGIG (reference sequence). CDR3 DNA: TGTGCCTGGAAGAAACCCCAGCATTTT. Amino acid sequence: CAWKKPQHF.

J is TRBJ1-1 and V is TRBV7-9, with a possible D match to TRBD1 (6 bases). CDR1 is SEHNR and CDR2 is FQNEAQ in the germline V gene (reference sequence). Trimming left V 9 bases short and J 6 bases short, with 17 bases between. This CDR3 is built from 13 residues. The CDR3, as DNA: TGTGCCAGTGGGGAGGGGGGATGGTCTGAAGCTTTCTTT. Its protein is CASGEGGWSEAFF.

The chain joins TRBV5-4 to TRBJ2-7, with 15 bases lining up with TRBD2. J lost 6 bases, V lost 4 bases, and 11 bases had no gene match. Germline loops: CDR1 SGHNT, CDR2 YYREEE (reference sequence). The CDR3 is made up of 17 amino acids. CDR3 sequence (DNA): TGTGCCAGCAGCATAGGACTAGCGGGAGGGCAGAGGGTCGAGCAGTACTTC. The encoded protein is CASSIGLAGGQRVEQYF.